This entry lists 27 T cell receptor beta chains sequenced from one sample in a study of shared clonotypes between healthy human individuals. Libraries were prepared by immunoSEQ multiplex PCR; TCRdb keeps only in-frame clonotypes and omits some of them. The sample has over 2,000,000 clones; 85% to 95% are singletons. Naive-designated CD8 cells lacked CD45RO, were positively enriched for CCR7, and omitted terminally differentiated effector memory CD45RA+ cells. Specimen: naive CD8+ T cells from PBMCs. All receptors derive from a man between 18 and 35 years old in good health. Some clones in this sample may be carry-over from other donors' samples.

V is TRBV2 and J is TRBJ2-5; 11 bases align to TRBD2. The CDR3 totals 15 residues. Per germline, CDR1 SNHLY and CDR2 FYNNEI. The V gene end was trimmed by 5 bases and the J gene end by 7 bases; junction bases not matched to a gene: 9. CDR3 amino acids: CASSILAGALATQYF. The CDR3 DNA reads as TGTGCCAGCAGTATACTAGCGGGAGCTCTGGCGACCCAGTACTTC.

For the CDR3, the DNA is TGCGCCAGCAGCCTGGGGCCCGGGACTAGTAAGGAGACCCAGTACTTC. Its translation is CASSLGPGTSKETQYF. The V call is TRBV4-1, the J call TRBJ2-5, with 8 positions matching TRBD2. The germline CDR1 and CDR2 sequences are MGHRA and YSYEKL. CDR3 length: 16 amino acids. The V and J ends lost 4 bases and 5 bases, in that order; junction bases with no gene match: 12.

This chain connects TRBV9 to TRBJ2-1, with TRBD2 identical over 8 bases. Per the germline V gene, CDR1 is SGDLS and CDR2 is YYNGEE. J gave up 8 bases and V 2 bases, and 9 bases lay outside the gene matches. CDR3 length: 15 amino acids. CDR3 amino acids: CASSVTPGLGDEQFF. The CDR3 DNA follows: TGTGCCAGCAGCGTTACCCCGGGACTAGGAGATGAGCAGTTCTTC.

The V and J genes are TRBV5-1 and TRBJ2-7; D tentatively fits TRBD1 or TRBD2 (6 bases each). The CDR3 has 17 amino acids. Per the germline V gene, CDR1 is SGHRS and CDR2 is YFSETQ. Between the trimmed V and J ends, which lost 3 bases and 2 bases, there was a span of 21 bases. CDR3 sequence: CASSSRGLGASAYEQYF. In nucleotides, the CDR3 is TGCGCCAGCAGCTCCCGGGGGTTGGGGGCCTCGGCCTACGAGCAGTACTTC.

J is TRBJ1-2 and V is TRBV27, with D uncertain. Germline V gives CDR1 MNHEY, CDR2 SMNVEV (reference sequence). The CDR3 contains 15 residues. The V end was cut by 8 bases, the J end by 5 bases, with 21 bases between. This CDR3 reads CASGPSSRLQYGYTF. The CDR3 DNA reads TGTGCCAGCGGACCGTCGAGCCGCCTTCAGTATGGCTACACCTTC.

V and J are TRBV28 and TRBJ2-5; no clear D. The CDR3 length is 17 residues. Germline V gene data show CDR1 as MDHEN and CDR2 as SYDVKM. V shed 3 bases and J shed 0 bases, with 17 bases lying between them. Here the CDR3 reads CASSFDLRSEYQETQYF. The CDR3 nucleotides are TGTGCCAGCAGTTTTGACTTGCGGAGTGAGTACCAAGAGACCCAGTACTTC.

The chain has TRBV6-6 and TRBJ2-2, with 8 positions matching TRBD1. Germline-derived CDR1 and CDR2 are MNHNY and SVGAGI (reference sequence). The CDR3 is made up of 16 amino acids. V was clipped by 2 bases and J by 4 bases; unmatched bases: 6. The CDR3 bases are TGTGCCAGCAGTTACGTTCAGGGGGCGAGCACCGGGGAGCTGTTTTTT. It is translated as CASSYVQGASTGELFF.

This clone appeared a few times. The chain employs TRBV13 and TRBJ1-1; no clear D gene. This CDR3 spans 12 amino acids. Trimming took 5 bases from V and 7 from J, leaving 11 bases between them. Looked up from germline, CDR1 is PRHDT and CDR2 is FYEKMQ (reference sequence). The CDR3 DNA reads TGTGCCAGCAGCCCAGCGGGTGGTGAAGCTTTCTTT. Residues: CASSPAGGEAFF.

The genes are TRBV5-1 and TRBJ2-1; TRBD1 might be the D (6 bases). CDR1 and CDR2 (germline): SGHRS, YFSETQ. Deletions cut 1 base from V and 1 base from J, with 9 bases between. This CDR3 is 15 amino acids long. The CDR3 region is CASSLSTGSYNEQFF. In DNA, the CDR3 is TGCGCCAGCAGCTTGAGTACAGGGTCCTACAATGAGCAGTTCTTC.

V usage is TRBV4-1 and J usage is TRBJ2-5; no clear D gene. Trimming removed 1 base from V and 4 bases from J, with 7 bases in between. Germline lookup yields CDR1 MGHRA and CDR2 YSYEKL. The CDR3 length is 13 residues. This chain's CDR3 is CASSQAASETQYF. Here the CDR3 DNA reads TGCGCCAGCAGCCAAGCCGCATCAGAGACCCAGTACTTC.

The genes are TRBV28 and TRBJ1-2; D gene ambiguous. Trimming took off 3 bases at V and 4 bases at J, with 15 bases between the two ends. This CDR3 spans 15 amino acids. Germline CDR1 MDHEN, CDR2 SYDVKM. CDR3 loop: CASSFLSDKFYGYTF. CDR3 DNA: TGTGCCAGCAGTTTCCTTAGCGACAAGTTCTATGGCTACACCTTC.

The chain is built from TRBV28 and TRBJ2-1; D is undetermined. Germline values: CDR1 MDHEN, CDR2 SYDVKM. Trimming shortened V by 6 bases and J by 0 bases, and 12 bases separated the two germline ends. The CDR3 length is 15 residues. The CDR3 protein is CASRPRSSSYNEQFF. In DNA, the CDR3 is TGTGCCAGCAGGCCACGTTCGAGCTCCTACAATGAGCAGTTCTTC.

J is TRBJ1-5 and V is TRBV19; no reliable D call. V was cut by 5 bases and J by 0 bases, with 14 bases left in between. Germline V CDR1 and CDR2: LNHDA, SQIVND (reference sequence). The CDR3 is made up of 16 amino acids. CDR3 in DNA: TGTGCCAGTAGTCCCGAGGGTCGGGCTAGCAATCAGCCCCAGCATTTT. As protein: CASSPEGRASNQPQHF.

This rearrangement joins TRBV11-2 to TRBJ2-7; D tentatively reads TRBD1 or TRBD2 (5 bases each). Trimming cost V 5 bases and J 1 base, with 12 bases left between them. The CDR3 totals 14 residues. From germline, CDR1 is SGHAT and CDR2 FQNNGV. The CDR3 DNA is TGTGCCAGCAGCGAACGGGACCGTTCCTACGAGCAGTACTTC. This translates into CASSERDRSYEQYF.

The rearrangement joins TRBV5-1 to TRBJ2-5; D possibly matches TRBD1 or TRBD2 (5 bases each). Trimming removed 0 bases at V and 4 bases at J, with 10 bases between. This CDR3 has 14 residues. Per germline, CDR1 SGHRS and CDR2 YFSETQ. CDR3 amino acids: CASSLGGALETQYF. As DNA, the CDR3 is TGCGCCAGCAGCTTGGGAGGGGCATTAGAGACCCAGTACTTC.

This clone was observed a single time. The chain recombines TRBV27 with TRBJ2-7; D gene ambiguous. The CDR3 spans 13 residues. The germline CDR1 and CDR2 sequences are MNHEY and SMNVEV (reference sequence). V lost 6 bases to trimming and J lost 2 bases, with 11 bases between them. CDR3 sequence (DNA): TGTGCCAGCAGCCAAGGGCCCACCTACGAGCAGTACTTC. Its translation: CASSQGPTYEQYF.

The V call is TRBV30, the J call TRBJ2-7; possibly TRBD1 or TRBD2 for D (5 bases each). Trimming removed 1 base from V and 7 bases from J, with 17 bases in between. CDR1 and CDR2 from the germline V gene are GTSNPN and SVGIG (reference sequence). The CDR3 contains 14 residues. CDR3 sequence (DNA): TGTGCCTGGAGTGACCTAGGGACGGCCGGAGAGCAGTACTTC. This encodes CAWSDLGTAGEQYF.

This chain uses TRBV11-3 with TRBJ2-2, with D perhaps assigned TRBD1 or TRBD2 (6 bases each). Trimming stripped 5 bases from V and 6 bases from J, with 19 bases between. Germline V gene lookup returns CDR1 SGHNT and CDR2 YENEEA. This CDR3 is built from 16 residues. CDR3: CASSRRGTLAAGELFF. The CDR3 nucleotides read TGTGCCAGCAGCCGGAGGGGGACCCTAGCTGCCGGGGAGCTGTTTTTT.

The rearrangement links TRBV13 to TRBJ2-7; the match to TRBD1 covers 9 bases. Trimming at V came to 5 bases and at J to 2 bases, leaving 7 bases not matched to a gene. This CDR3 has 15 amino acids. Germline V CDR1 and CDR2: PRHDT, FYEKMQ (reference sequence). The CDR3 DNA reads TGTGCCAGCAGCCCCCCCGGGACAGGGACCTACGAGCAGTACTTC. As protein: CASSPPGTGTYEQYF.

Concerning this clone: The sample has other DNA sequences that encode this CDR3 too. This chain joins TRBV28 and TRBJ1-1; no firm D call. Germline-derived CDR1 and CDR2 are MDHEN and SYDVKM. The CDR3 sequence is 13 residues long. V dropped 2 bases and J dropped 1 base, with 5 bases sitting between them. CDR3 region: CASSLIGNTEAFF. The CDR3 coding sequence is TGTGCCAGCAGTTTAATTGGGAACACTGAAGCTTTCTTT.

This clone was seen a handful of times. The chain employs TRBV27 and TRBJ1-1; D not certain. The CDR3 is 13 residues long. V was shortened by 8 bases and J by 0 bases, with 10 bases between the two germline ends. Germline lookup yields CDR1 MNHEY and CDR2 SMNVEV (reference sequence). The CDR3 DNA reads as TGTGCCAGCGCTGGGCAATTGAACACTGAAGCTTTCTTT. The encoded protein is CASAGQLNTEAFF.

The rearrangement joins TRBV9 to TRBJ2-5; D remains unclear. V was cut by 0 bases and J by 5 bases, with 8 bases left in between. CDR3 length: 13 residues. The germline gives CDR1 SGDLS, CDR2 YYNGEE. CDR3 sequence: CASSVAFGETQYF. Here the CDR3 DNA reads TGTGCCAGCAGCGTAGCGTTTGGCGAGACCCAGTACTTC.

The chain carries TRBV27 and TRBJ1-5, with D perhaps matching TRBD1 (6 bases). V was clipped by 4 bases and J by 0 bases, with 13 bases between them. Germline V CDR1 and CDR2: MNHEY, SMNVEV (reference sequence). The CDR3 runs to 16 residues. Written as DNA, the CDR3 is TGTGCCAGCAGTTCTCCGAGGACAGTTAGCAATCAGCCCCAGCATTTT. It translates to CASSSPRTVSNQPQHF.

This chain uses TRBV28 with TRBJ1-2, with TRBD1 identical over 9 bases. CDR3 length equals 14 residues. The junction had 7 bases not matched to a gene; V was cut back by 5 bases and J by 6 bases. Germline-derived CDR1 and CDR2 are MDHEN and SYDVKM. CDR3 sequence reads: CASSPPNRGHGYTF. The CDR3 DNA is TGTGCCAGCAGTCCCCCAAACAGGGGGCATGGCTACACCTTC.

CDR3 residues: CAGEGENTEAFF. The CDR3 DNA is TGTGCCGGGGAGGGAGAGAACACTGAAGCTTTCTTT. This sequence joins TRBV5-4 and TRBJ1-1; D unresolved. V was trimmed by 10 bases and J by 1 base, leaving 11 bases between them. CDR3 size: 12 residues. Germline lookup yields CDR1 SGHNT and CDR2 YYREEE (reference sequence).

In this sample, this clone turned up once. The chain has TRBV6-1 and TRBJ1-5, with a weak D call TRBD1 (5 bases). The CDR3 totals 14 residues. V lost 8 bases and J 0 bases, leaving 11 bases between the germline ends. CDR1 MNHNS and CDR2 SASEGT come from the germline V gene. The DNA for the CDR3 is TGTGCCAGCGAGGGGTATCATAGCAATCAGCCCCAGCATTTT. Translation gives CASEGYHSNQPQHF.

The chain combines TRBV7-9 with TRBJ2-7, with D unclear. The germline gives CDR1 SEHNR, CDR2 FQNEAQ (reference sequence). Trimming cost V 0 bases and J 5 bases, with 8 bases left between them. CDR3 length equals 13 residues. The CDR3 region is CASSLAGIHEQYF. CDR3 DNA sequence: TGTGCCAGCAGCTTAGCAGGGATCCACGAGCAGTACTTC. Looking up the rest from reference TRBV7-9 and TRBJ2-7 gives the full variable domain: DTGVSQNPRHKITKRGQNVTFRCDPISEHNRLYWYRQTLGQGPEFLTYFQNEAQLEKSRLLSDRFSAERPKGSFSTLEIQRTEQGDSAMYLCASSLAGIHEQYFGPGTRLTVT.